These 15 T cell receptor beta chains were all obtained from the same sample, sequenced in a study of CD8 T cells in Susac syndrome. The RNA input was roughly 0.45 to 1 ug, and it was reverse transcribed with random hexamers. MiXCR was run by TCRdb on the immunoSEQ multiplex PCR reads, yielding one entry per CDR3 protein. The sample records 50,000 to 55,000 distinct CDR3 sequences, 85% to 95% being singletons. The sequenced material came from CD8+ T cells from PBMCs. The source is a human donor with Susac syndrome.

This clonotype is a singleton in its sample. The rearrangement links TRBV20-1 to TRBJ1-4; D uncertain. Germline CDR1 is DFQATT and CDR2 is SNEGSKA (reference sequence). The V gene lost 2 bases and the J gene lost 8 bases, with 6 bases spanning the gap. This CDR3 has 11 residues. For the CDR3, the DNA is TGCAGTGCTAGAAAAGACGAAAAACTGTTTTTT. Protein product: CSARKDEKLFF.

The genes are TRBV19 and TRBJ2-3, with 7 bases lining up with TRBD2. Germline CDR1 is LNHDA and CDR2 is SQIVND (reference sequence). This CDR3 has 11 residues. Germline trimming cut 10 bases from V and 11 bases from J; bases unmatched to any gene: 9. The CDR3 DNA sequence: TGTGCCACCAGGACTAGTTTGGGGCAGTATTTT. Translating it yields CATRTSLGQYF.

The CDR3 sequence is CSVWLNQYEQFF. The CDR3 nucleotides read TGCAGTGTTTGGCTGAATCAATATGAGCAGTTCTTC. This chain uses TRBV20-1 with TRBJ2-1; D call uncertain. The germline gives CDR1 DFQATT, CDR2 SNEGSKA (reference sequence). The CDR3 is 12 amino acids. Deletions cut 7 bases from V and 8 bases from J, with 15 bases between.

CDR3 sequence: CASSWSRSIELFF. The DNA of the CDR3 is TGTGCCAGCAGCTGGTCCCGGTCAATTGAGCTGTTTTTT. This chain joins TRBV7-9 and TRBJ2-2; D is unclear. Germline CDR1 SEHNR, CDR2 FQNEAQ (reference sequence). V lost 4 bases, J lost 11 bases, and 14 bases lay in between. There are 13 residues in the CDR3. The full variable domain, in which reference TRBV7-9 and TRBJ2-2 provide the parts outside the CDR3, is DTGVSQNPRHKITKRGQNVTFRCDPISEHNRLYWYRQTLGQGPEFLTYFQNEAQLEKSRLLSDRFSAERPKGSFSTLEIQRTEQGDSAMYLCASSWSRSIELFFGEGSRLTVL.

This chain uses TRBV9 with TRBJ2-2, with 9 bases identical to TRBD1. CDR1 is SGDLS, CDR2 YYNGEE, per germline. V was clipped by 4 bases and J by 5 bases; unmatched bases: 12. The CDR3 runs to 17 residues. As DNA, the CDR3 is TGTGCCAGCAGCACACCGGGACAGGGAGGAGGAACCGGGGAGCTGTTTTTT. Translation gives CASSTPGQGGGTGELFF.

This chain uses TRBV6-5 with TRBJ2-7; D possibly corresponds to TRBD2 (6 bases). The CDR3 is 13 amino acids. Germline CDR1 and CDR2: MNHEY and SVGAGI. Trimming shortened V by 7 bases and J by 6 bases, and 16 bases separated the two germline ends. The CDR3 DNA follows: TGTGCCAGCAAAGTGACTTCGGGGGTCGAGCAGTACTTC. Translating it yields CASKVTSGVEQYF.

The CDR3 DNA follows: TGTGCCAGCAGCCAATGGGGGCCGGATAAAAACATTCAGTACTTC. As protein: CASSQWGPDKNIQYF. The chain carries TRBV7-8 and TRBJ2-4; D perhaps matches TRBD1 (6 bases). The CDR3 runs to 15 residues. In germline, CDR1 is SGHVS, CDR2 FQNEAQ. V gave up 5 bases and J gave up 4 bases, with 15 bases separating them.

The chain employs TRBV4-1 and TRBJ1-2; 9 bases are a match to TRBD1. Germline V gene lookup returns CDR1 MGHRA and CDR2 YSYEKL. This CDR3 contains 15 residues. V was pared by 4 bases and J by 4 bases, with 7 bases of the junction left unmatched. The CDR3 region has the DNA TGCGCCAGCAGCCCTGGACAGGGGATTGCCTATGGCTACACCTTC. Translation: CASSPGQGIAYGYTF.

The chain carries TRBV6-2 or TRBV6-3 and TRBJ2-5; TRBD1 agrees at 9 bases. CDR3 length: 13 amino acids. Germline V gene data show CDR1 as MNHEY and CDR2 as SVGEGT. V trimming: 3 bases; J trimming: 10 bases; junction bases outside the gene matches: 6. This chain's CDR3 is CASSYDRGEDQYF. CDR3 nucleotides: TGTGCCAGCAGTTATGACAGGGGGGAGGACCAGTACTTC.

The V gene is TRBV6-2 or TRBV6-3, the J gene TRBJ2-5; 7 bases align to TRBD1. CDR3 length: 15 amino acids. V lost 2 bases and J lost 3; bases outside the gene matches: 6. The V gene's germline CDR1 is MNHEY and CDR2 SVGEGT. This chain's CDR3 is CASSYPTGTEETQYF. In nucleotides, the CDR3 is TGTGCCAGCAGTTACCCAACCGGGACAGAAGAGACCCAGTACTTC.

This clonotype was recorded once. The genes are TRBV5-1 and TRBJ1-2; 7 nucleotides line up with TRBD1. J gave up 6 bases and V 3 bases, and 8 bases lay outside the gene matches. The CDR3 sequence is 14 residues long. Germline loops: CDR1 SGHRS, CDR2 YFSETQ. In DNA form, the CDR3 reads TGCGCCAGCAGCTCTCCCGGGACAGAGGATGGCTACACCTTC. Its translation: CASSSPGTEDGYTF.

Worth noting for this clonotype: A read error may produce the germline difference seen at one junction end. This chain joins TRBV2 and TRBJ1-2; D is uncertain. Germline V gives CDR1 SNHLY, CDR2 FYNNEI. CDR3 length: 10 residues. The CDR3 DNA is TGTGCCAGCAGTGGTCGGGTAAGAAGCTTC. Its translation: CASSGRVRSF.

The J gene is TRBJ2-1, the V gene TRBV25-1; D is unresolved. This CDR3 is 10 amino acids long. Germline V lookup: CDR1 MGHDK, CDR2 SYGVNS. V shed 6 bases and J shed 6 bases, with 3 bases lying between them. CDR3 loop: CASRSNEQFF. In nucleotides, the CDR3 is TGTGCCAGCAGGAGCAATGAGCAGTTCTTC. Full variable domain (remainder filled in from reference TRBV25-1 and TRBJ2-1): EADIYQTPRYLVIGTGKKITLECSQTMGHDKMYWYQQDPGMELHLIHYSYGVNSTEKGDLSSESTVSRIRTEHFPLTLESARPSHTSQYLCASRSNEQFFGPGTRLTVL.

The chain uses TRBV12-3 or TRBV12-4 and TRBJ2-2; the match to TRBD2 covers 9 bases. The ends lost 11 bases at V and 5 bases at J; junction bases unmatched: 9. The length of the CDR3 is 14 residues. The CDR3 reads CAGTTSGPTGELFF. CDR3 DNA sequence: TGTGCCGGCACGACTAGCGGACCAACCGGGGAGCTGTTTTTT.

The chain combines TRBV3-1 with TRBJ2-7, with D perhaps matching TRBD2 (5 bases). Germline V CDR1 and CDR2: LGHDT, YNNKEL (reference sequence). V was pared by 4 bases and J by 2 bases, with 12 bases between. This CDR3 contains 14 residues. CDR3 nucleotide sequence: TGTGCCAGCAGCCCCACCGACGGGACCTACGAGCAGTACTTC. Translating it yields CASSPTDGTYEQYF.